This TCR beta chain was found in a study of T cell responses to AZD1222 COVID-19 vaccine. This clone came up a few times. CDR1 and CDR2 (germline): MNHEY, SVGAGI. This CDR3 contains 13 residues. V lost 5 bases to trimming and J lost 5 bases, with 10 bases between them. The protocol was immunoSEQ multiplex PCR, while the TCRdb copy is restricted to in-frame clones and leaves out a portion. The repertoire has 55,000 to 80,000 clones, 70% to 90% of them found once; the top ten carry roughly 31%. The V call is TRBV6-5, the J call TRBJ1-5; possibly TRBD1 for D (5 bases). The sample consisted of peripheral blood, taken 28 days after the second AZD1222 dose. The sequence was collected from an adult who received the AZD1222 COVID-19 vaccine. For the CDR3, the DNA is TGTGCCAGCAGTCGAGGGACCCATCAGCCCCAGCATTTT. Translated, it gives CASSRGTHQPQHF.